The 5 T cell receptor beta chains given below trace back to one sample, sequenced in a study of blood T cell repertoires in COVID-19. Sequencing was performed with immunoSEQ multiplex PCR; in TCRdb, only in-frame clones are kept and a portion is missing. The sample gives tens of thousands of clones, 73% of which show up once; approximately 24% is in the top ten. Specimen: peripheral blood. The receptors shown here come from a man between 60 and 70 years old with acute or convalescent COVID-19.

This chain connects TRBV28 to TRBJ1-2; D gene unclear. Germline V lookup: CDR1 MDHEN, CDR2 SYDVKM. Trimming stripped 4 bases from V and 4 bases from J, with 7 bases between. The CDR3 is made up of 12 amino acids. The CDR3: CASSSSSYGYTF. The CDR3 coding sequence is TGTGCCAGCAGTTCCTCGTCCTATGGCTACACCTTC.

The CDR3 region has the DNA TGTGCCAGTAGTATGGAGGGACGGCCCTCTGGAAACACCATATATTTT. This gives the protein CASSMEGRPSGNTIYF. This rearrangement joins TRBV19 to TRBJ1-3; D is perhaps TRBD1 (5 bases). The CDR3 has 16 amino acids. Germline CDR1 and CDR2: LNHDA and SQIVND (reference sequence). V lost 3 bases and J lost 0, with 12 bases in between.

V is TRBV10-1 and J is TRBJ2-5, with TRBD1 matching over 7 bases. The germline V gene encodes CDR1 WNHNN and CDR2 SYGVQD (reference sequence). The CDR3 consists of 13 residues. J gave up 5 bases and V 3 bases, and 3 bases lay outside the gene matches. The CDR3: CASSEGGGETQYF. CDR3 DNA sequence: TGCGCCAGCAGTGAAGGGGGCGGTGAGACCCAGTACTTC.

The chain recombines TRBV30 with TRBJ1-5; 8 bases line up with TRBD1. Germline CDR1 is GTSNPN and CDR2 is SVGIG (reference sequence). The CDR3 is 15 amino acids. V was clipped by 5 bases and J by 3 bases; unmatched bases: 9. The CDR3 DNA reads TGTGCCTGGCGTCCCCCGGACAGGGACAATCAGCCCCAGCATTTT. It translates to CAWRPPDRDNQPQHF.

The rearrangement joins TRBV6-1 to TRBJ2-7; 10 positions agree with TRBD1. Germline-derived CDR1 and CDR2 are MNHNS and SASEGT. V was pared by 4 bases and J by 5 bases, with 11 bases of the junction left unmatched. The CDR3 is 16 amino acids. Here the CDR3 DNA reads TGTGCCAGCAGTGTTTCCGGGACAGGGGTCGACGACGAGCAGTACTTC. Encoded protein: CASSVSGTGVDDEQYF.